A single sample gave rise to the 30 T cell receptor beta chains below, sequenced in a study of T cell changes during pregnancy in multiple sclerosis. Here immunoSEQ multiplex PCR was the method, and the copy in TCRdb shows in-frame clones only, minus some. Of some 60,000 clones in the sample, 91% were seen once. Sequenced here: peripheral blood, sampled after pregnancy. These receptors originate from a female donor in good health, enrolled as a control in a pregnancy study.

This clone was detected once. The chain links TRBV7-2 to TRBJ2-2; no definite D call. The V end lost 0 bases, the J end lost 5 bases, and 7 bases lay between the germline ends. Germline lookup yields CDR1 SGHTA and CDR2 FQGNSA. This CDR3 comprises 14 residues. The CDR3 here is CASSLALRTGELFF. The CDR3 bases are TGTGCCAGCAGCTTAGCGCTGCGGACCGGGGAGCTGTTTTTT. The full variable domain, in which reference TRBV7-2 and TRBJ2-2 provide the parts outside the CDR3, is GAGVSQSPSNKVTEKGKDVELRCDPISGHTALYWYRQSLGQGLEFLIYFQGNSAPDKSGLPSDRFSAERTGGSVSTLTIQRTQQEDSAVYLCASSLALRTGELFFGEGSRLTVL.

This rearrangement joins TRBV5-1 to TRBJ1-1; D perhaps matches TRBD1 (6 bases). The V end lost 10 bases, the J end lost 5 bases, and 30 bases lay between the germline ends. CDR3 length equals 17 residues. From germline, CDR1 is SGHRS and CDR2 YFSETQ. CDR3 in DNA: TGCGCCTCGACGAGGCCGGGAAGCGGCAGGGGAGGGACTGAAGCTTTCTTT. This codes for CASTRPGSGRGGTEAFF.

This clone has a single count. This chain links TRBV4-3 with TRBJ1-5; no clear D gene. The CDR3 is 13 amino acids. Trimming shortened V by 0 bases and J by 6 bases, and 6 bases separated the two germline ends. Germline values: CDR1 LGHNA, CDR2 YSLEER. The CDR3 reads CASSQDLLQPQHF. DNA for the CDR3: TGCGCCAGCAGCCAAGATTTACTTCAGCCCCAGCATTTT.

This chain links TRBV5-1 with TRBJ1-6; D is perhaps TRBD1 (5 bases). The germline gives CDR1 SGHRS, CDR2 YFSETQ. The CDR3 length is 17 residues. V lost 0 bases and J 7 bases, leaving 17 bases between the germline ends. CDR3: CASSLVGPPNRNSPLHF. The CDR3 nucleotides are TGCGCCAGCAGCTTGGTGGGGCCCCCGAATAGGAATTCACCCCTCCACTTT.

This chain links TRBV14 with TRBJ2-1, with D tentatively TRBD1 (8 bases). Trimming pared 4 bases from V and 0 bases from J, leaving 16 bases between. This CDR3 has 17 amino acids. CDR1 is SGHDN, CDR2 FVKESK, per germline. Here the CDR3 reads CASSRDYRGSSYNEQFF. Here the CDR3 DNA reads TGTGCCAGCAGCCGGGACTACAGGGGGAGCTCCTACAATGAGCAGTTCTTC.

This clone was seen only once. The chain links TRBV7-6 to TRBJ2-1; TRBD2 matches at 12 bases. The CDR3 consists of 15 residues. Trimming cost V 5 bases and J 8 bases; bases outside gene matches: 7. In germline, CDR1 is SGHVS, CDR2 FNYEAQ. The CDR3 region has the DNA TGTGCCAGCAGCCCTGCTAGCGGGGGGGCGGATGAGCAGTTCTTC. It translates to CASSPASGGADEQFF.

This sequence joins TRBV29-1 and TRBJ1-2, with D possibly matching TRBD1 (5 bases). The V and J ends lost 5 bases and 6 bases respectively, with 22 bases between them. The CDR3 has 15 residues. The germline CDR1 and CDR2 sequences are SQVTM and ANQGSEA. The CDR3 bases are TGCAGCGTTAGGAGGGAGCCAGGGCCTAATGATGGCTACACCTTC. Amino acid sequence: CSVRREPGPNDGYTF.

This clone was found once. The chain couples TRBV15 to TRBJ2-7, with unresolved D. V lost 0 bases, J lost 3 bases, and 9 bases lay in between. CDR3 length: 14 amino acids. Germline V gene sequence: CDR1 LNHNV, CDR2 YYDKDF (reference sequence). CDR3 sequence reads: CATSRDSGRYEQYF. DNA of the CDR3: TGTGCCACCAGCAGAGATTCGGGTCGCTACGAGCAGTACTTC.

The chain joins TRBV5-8 to TRBJ2-1; 7 bases are a match to TRBD2. J was trimmed by 2 bases and V by 7 bases; bases with no gene match: 9. The CDR3 covers 15 residues. Germline loops: CDR1 SGHTS, CDR2 YDEGEE. CDR3 coding DNA: TGTGCCAGCCCCCTTGAGCGGGAAGCCTACAATGAGCAGTTCTTC. It translates to CASPLEREAYNEQFF.

This chain joins TRBV6-5 and TRBJ1-1, with D possibly TRBD1 on 5 matching bases. Trimming shortened V by 0 bases and J by 1 base, and 9 bases separated the two germline ends. CDR1 and CDR2 (germline): MNHEY, SVGAGI. There are 15 residues in the CDR3. In nucleotides, the CDR3 is TGTGCCAGCAGTTACTCGATGGGGGGGAACACTGAAGCTTTCTTT. Residues: CASSYSMGGNTEAFF.

This rearrangement joins TRBV28 to TRBJ1-2; D remains unclear. Trimming took off 1 base at V and 2 bases at J, with 8 bases between the two ends. From germline, CDR1 is MDHEN and CDR2 SYDVKM. The CDR3 runs 14 residues. The CDR3 DNA follows: TGTGCCAGCAGTTTATCGGCGCGGAACTATGGCTACACCTTC. Translated: CASSLSARNYGYTF.

The CDR3: CASSSRGVAGHSYNEQFF. The DNA of the CDR3 is TGTGCCAGCAGCTCTCGGGGGGTAGCGGGACACTCCTACAATGAGCAGTTCTTC. The chain recombines TRBV7-3 with TRBJ2-1, with 8 bases matching TRBD2. V was pared by 4 bases and J by 0 bases, with 11 bases of the junction left unmatched. CDR3 length equals 18 residues. Germline CDR1 reads SGHTA; CDR2 reads FQGTGA.

The V gene is TRBV7-8, the J gene TRBJ2-7; tentatively, D is TRBD1 (5 bases). Deletions cut 5 bases from V and 2 bases from J, with 25 bases between. This CDR3 contains 18 residues. The germline V gene encodes CDR1 SGHVS and CDR2 FQNEAQ. CDR3 loop: CASSLRVDTQTVTYEQYF. DNA of the CDR3: TGTGCCAGCAGCCTCCGAGTGGACACTCAAACGGTGACCTACGAGCAGTACTTC.

The rearrangement links TRBV6-6 to TRBJ2-7; 7 nucleotides match TRBD1. The length of the CDR3 is 14 residues. CDR1 is MNHNY, CDR2 SVGAGI, per germline (reference sequence). V gave up 4 bases and J gave up 7 bases; unmatched junction bases: 10. The chain's CDR3 is CASSWGLGGQEQYF. The CDR3 nucleotides are TGTGCCAGCAGTTGGGGCCTAGGGGGCCAGGAGCAGTACTTC.

The chain couples TRBV2 to TRBJ2-5; 9 bases align to TRBD2. The CDR3 loop spans 13 amino acids. From germline, CDR1 is SNHLY and CDR2 FYNNEI. The junction had 4 bases not matched to a gene; V was cut back by 6 bases and J by 5 bases. CDR3 sequence: CASRTLAGETQYF. CDR3 nucleotides: TGTGCCAGCAGGACCCTAGCGGGGGAGACCCAGTACTTC.

The V and J genes are TRBV6-1 and TRBJ1-3; no clear D gene. The CDR3 totals 16 residues. Trimming stripped 0 bases from V and 4 bases from J, with 13 bases between. Germline-derived CDR1 and CDR2 are MNHNS and SASEGT. The CDR3: CASSEAAAFNGNTIYF. In DNA form, the CDR3 reads TGTGCCAGCAGTGAAGCGGCCGCTTTTAACGGAAACACCATATATTTT.

In its sample, this clone was seen once. The chain is built from TRBV11-2 and TRBJ2-7, with TRBD1 identical over 8 bases. Per the germline V gene, CDR1 is SGHAT and CDR2 is FQNNGV. J lost 5 bases, V lost 0 bases, and 6 bases had no gene match. The CDR3 extends over 15 amino acids. The CDR3 region is CASSLDTGGRDEQYF. CDR3 sequence (DNA): TGTGCCAGCAGCTTAGATACAGGGGGTAGGGACGAGCAGTACTTC.

The genes are TRBV5-4 and TRBJ2-5, with a possible D match to TRBD2 (5 bases). V was pared by 4 bases and J by 1 base, with 11 bases between. The CDR3 extends over 14 amino acids. Germline values: CDR1 SGHNT, CDR2 YYREEE (reference sequence). CDR3 sequence: CASSRDLPQETQYF. CDR3 bases: TGTGCCAGCAGCCGGGATTTACCCCAAGAGACCCAGTACTTC.

The chain is built from TRBV5-1 and TRBJ2-2, with TRBD1 matching 8 bases. CDR1 and CDR2 from the germline V gene are SGHRS and YFSETQ. V was clipped by 1 base and J by 5 bases; unmatched bases: 4. This CDR3 comprises 15 residues. The CDR3 region is CASSLTGGKTGELFF. The CDR3 nucleotides read TGCGCCAGCAGCTTGACAGGGGGGAAGACCGGGGAGCTGTTTTTT.

The gene calls are TRBV7-9 and TRBJ2-3, with TRBD2 identical over 12 bases. The ends lost 5 bases at V and 2 bases at J; junction bases unmatched: 5. Germline assignment: CDR1 SEHNR and CDR2 FQNEAQ (reference sequence). This CDR3 comprises 16 residues. The CDR3 DNA is TGTGCCAGCAGCACCCGGACTAGCGGGAACACAGATACGCAGTATTTT. Translating it yields CASSTRTSGNTDTQYF.

The chain employs TRBV7-9 and TRBJ1-2; possibly TRBD1 for D (5 bases). The length of the CDR3 is 12 residues. CDR1 and CDR2 (germline): SEHNR, FQNEAQ (reference sequence). The V gene lost 5 bases and the J gene lost 8 bases, with 12 bases spanning the gap. CDR3 sequence: CASSPLGQGYTF. The CDR3 DNA is TGTGCCAGCAGCCCCTTGGGGCAGGGCTACACCTTC.

This clone was recorded once. V gene TRBV27 combines with J gene TRBJ1-1; D is uncertain. Per germline, CDR1 MNHEY and CDR2 SMNVEV (reference sequence). The ends were cut back, 8 bases at V and 3 bases at J, with 10 bases in the middle. The CDR3 loop spans 12 amino acids. The CDR3 nucleotides read TGTGCCAGCCGAACAGTACACACTGAAGCTTTCTTT. It encodes CASRTVHTEAFF.

The V gene is TRBV7-2, the J gene TRBJ2-1, with TRBD2 matching 9 bases. CDR1 SGHTA and CDR2 FQGNSA come from the germline V gene. V shed 1 base, J shed 4 bases, and the junction held 5 bases outside the gene matches. This CDR3 is 16 amino acids long. The CDR3: CASSLGGTSTYNEQFF. In nucleotides, the CDR3 is TGTGCCAGCAGCTTAGGGGGGACTAGCACATACAATGAGCAGTTCTTC.

The rearrangement joins TRBV18 to TRBJ2-7, with D possibly matching TRBD2 (6 bases). V lost 6 bases and J 5 bases, leaving 17 bases between the germline ends. The CDR3 covers 14 residues. From germline, CDR1 is KGHSH and CDR2 LQKENI. CDR3 coding DNA: TGTGCCAGCTCCCCGGGACTGAATCTTGACGAGCAGTACTTC. Protein sequence: CASSPGLNLDEQYF.

This chain uses TRBV6-1 with TRBJ1-6; D may be TRBD1 (6 bases). The CDR3 length is 15 residues. Per the germline V gene, CDR1 is MNHNS and CDR2 is SASEGT. Trimming took off 5 bases at V and 6 bases at J, with 14 bases between the two ends. The CDR3 region is CASSTQGKLNSPLHF. CDR3 coding DNA: TGTGCCAGCAGTACCCAGGGGAAACTTAATTCACCCCTCCACTTT.

This clone occurred once. The chain is built from TRBV9 and TRBJ2-1, with TRBD2 matching over 8 bases. Germline V lookup: CDR1 SGDLS, CDR2 YYNGEE. The CDR3 is 16 amino acids. With 4 bases clipped from V and 1 base from J, the junction kept 7 bases outside the gene matches. The CDR3 loop is CASSPRGGRSYNEQFF. In DNA form, the CDR3 reads TGTGCCAGCAGCCCCCGAGGCGGGAGGTCCTACAATGAGCAGTTCTTC.

V and J are TRBV7-8 and TRBJ1-2; TRBD1 matches at 7 bases. CDR3 size: 19 residues. CDR1 and CDR2 from the germline V gene are SGHVS and FQNEAQ. Unmatched junction bases numbered 16, after V lost 2 bases and J lost 1 base. CDR3 coding DNA: TGTGCCAGCAGCTTACCACGCAACACTCTAGACAGGGATAACTATGGCTACACCTTC. This gives the protein CASSLPRNTLDRDNYGYTF.

This clone was observed a single time. The chain couples TRBV5-5 to TRBJ1-5; D may be TRBD1 (6 bases). Germline V lookup: CDR1 SGHKS, CDR2 YYEKEE (reference sequence). The CDR3 length is 15 residues. With 0 bases removed from V and 7 bases from J, the gap between germline ends came to 14 bases. The CDR3 spells CASSLAYRAAQPQHF. CDR3 in DNA: TGTGCCAGCAGCTTGGCCTACAGGGCGGCACAGCCCCAGCATTTT. Full variable domain (remainder filled in from reference TRBV5-5 and TRBJ1-5): DAGVTQSPTHLIKTRGQQVTLRCSPISGHKSVSWYQQVLGQGPQFIFQYYEKEERGRGNFPDRFSARQFPNYSSELNVNALLLGDSALYLCASSLAYRAAQPQHFGDGTRLSIL.

CDR3 nucleotide sequence: TGCGCCAGCAGCCAAGGAACAGGGACCTACGAGCAGTACTTC. It codes for CASSQGTGTYEQYF. J is TRBJ2-7 and V is TRBV4-3; D might be TRBD1 (6 bases). Trimming removed 1 base at V and 2 bases at J, with 9 bases between. Germline CDR1 LGHNA, CDR2 YSLEER. This CDR3 has 14 amino acids.

J is TRBJ1-2 and V is TRBV4-3; TRBD1 matches 7 bases. Per the germline V gene, CDR1 is LGHNA and CDR2 is YSLEER. V lost 4 bases to trimming and J lost 2 bases; unmatched junction nucleotides: 1. The CDR3 loop spans 13 amino acids. The CDR3 DNA sequence: TGCGCCAGCAGCCGACAGGGCAACTATGGCTACACCTTC. Its protein product is CASSRQGNYGYTF.